The 12 T cell receptor beta chains below were found in one sample sequenced in a study of blood T cells in healthy people across ages. A second roughly 6 to 11 cycle PCR used barcoded and J-beta primers. TCRdb re-called the 5' RACE reads with MiXCR, one entry per CDR3 protein. The sample lists just under 550,000 distinct CDR3 sequences; 24% were seen once. The sample also formed part of further work on T cells of mothers and their children.

The specimen sequenced was blood. These receptors were taken from a boy aged 10-17 years in good health.

This clonotype has more than one count but fewer than ten. The V and J genes are TRBV28 and TRBJ2-7, with 8 bases matching TRBD1. V trimming: 5 bases; J trimming: 7 bases; junction bases outside the gene matches: 13. The CDR3 length is 15 residues. Germline V gene sequence: CDR1 MDHEN, CDR2 SYDVKM. The CDR3 DNA sequence: TGTGCCAGCAGTAATGAGATCCGGACAGGGCAGGAGCAGTACTTC. This codes for CASSNEIRTGQEQYF.

The chain carries TRBV15 and TRBJ2-5, with D possibly TRBD1 on 6 matching bases. The CDR3 spans 15 residues. Trimming removed 3 bases from V and 3 bases from J, with 14 bases in between. Germline V gene data show CDR1 as LNHNV and CDR2 as YYDKDF (reference sequence). The CDR3, as DNA: TGTGCCACCAGCAGGGACGGGACATCAGAAGAGACCCAGTACTTC. This encodes CATSRDGTSEETQYF.

As to this clonotype: A much more abundant neighbour one base away suggests this may be a read error. The chain combines TRBV12-3 or TRBV12-4 with TRBJ2-7, with 8 bases fitting TRBD2. Germline trimming cut 11 bases from V and 5 bases from J; bases unmatched to any gene: 17. There are 15 residues in the CDR3. CDR3 in amino acids: CAGTPSLGSGNEQYF. Here the CDR3 DNA reads TGTGCCGGCACCCCTTCCTTGGGTAGCGGGAACGAGCAGTACTTC.

This clonotype appeared a few times. The genes are TRBV9 and TRBJ1-3; TRBD1 matches at 8 bases. V lost 4 bases, J lost 0 bases, and 9 bases stayed unmatched. The CDR3 has 17 amino acids. Germline assignment: CDR1 SGDLS and CDR2 YYNGEE. In nucleotides, the CDR3 is TGTGCCAGCAGCCCCGGGGGACAGGTCAGCTCTGGAAACACCATATATTTT. This gives the protein CASSPGGQVSSGNTIYF. The variable domain in full, completed from reference TRBV9 and TRBJ1-3, reads DSGVTQTPKHLITATGQRVTLRCSPRSGDLSVYWYQQSLDQGLQFLIQYYNGEERAKGNILERFSAQQFPDLHSELNLSSLELGDSALYFCASSPGGQVSSGNTIYFGEGSWLTVV.

This clonotype has just one count. This chain uses TRBV6-5 with TRBJ2-4; possibly TRBD2 for D (6 bases). This CDR3 comprises 16 residues. The germline V and J ends were trimmed by 0 bases and 0 bases, with 9 bases remaining between them. Germline assignment: CDR1 MNHEY and CDR2 SVGAGI. The CDR3 loop reads CASSYSMGLAKNIQYF. CDR3 DNA sequence: TGTGCCAGCAGTTACTCGATGGGACTAGCCAAAAACATTCAGTACTTC.

The rearrangement links TRBV15 to TRBJ2-3, with TRBD2 as a possible D gene (6 bases). Trimming cost V 2 bases and J 3 bases, with 15 bases left between them. CDR3 size: 16 residues. Germline V lookup: CDR1 LNHNV, CDR2 YYDKDF (reference sequence). The CDR3 here is CATSRPRRGLTDTQYF. The CDR3 nucleotides read TGTGCCACCAGCAGACCAAGGCGGGGATTGACAGATACGCAGTATTTT.

This clonotype was detected a few times. The rearrangement joins TRBV6-4 to TRBJ2-5; either TRBD1 or TRBD2 may fit D (7 bases each). The end of the DNA fits TRBJ2-1 better, so the J call may be wrong. Germline V CDR1 and CDR2: MRHNA, SNTAGT. This CDR3 comprises 16 residues. CDR3 DNA: TGTGCCAGCAGTGACCAGGGGGGGGCTCCAAGGGGTGAGCAGTTCTTC. It is translated as CASSDQGGAPRGEQFF.

This clonotype was counted at least ten times. The rearrangement uses TRBV21-1 and TRBJ2-3. TRBV21-1 is recorded as a pseudogene. This CDR3 spans 16 amino acids. DNA for the CDR3: TGTGCCAGCAGCAAAGTCTTCATTGGGGGCACAGATACGCAGTATTTT. Amino acid sequence: CASSKVFIGGTDTQYF.

The V gene is TRBV20-1, the J gene TRBJ2-7, with D hard to call. The CDR3 is made up of 14 amino acids. CDR1 is DFQATT, CDR2 SNEGSKA, per germline (reference sequence). The ends were cut back, 1 base at V and 2 bases at J, with 12 bases in the middle. The CDR3 sequence is CSARVGSRAYEQYF. For the CDR3, the DNA is TGCAGTGCTAGAGTTGGTAGTCGGGCCTACGAGCAGTACTTC.

The V and J genes are TRBV7-8 and TRBJ2-2; 7 bases agree with TRBD2. The CDR3 runs to 18 residues. V gave up 5 bases and J gave up 6 bases; unmatched junction bases: 18. CDR1 and CDR2 (germline): SGHVS, FQNEAQ. CDR3 in DNA: TGTGCCAGCAGCCCGACAAGACTCGGACTAGTTAGGGCCGGGGAGCTGTTTTTT. Its translation is CASSPTRLGLVRAGELFF. The full variable domain, rest sourced from reference TRBV7-8 and TRBJ2-2, is GAGVSQSPRYKVAKRGQDVALRCDPISGHVSLFWYQQALGQGPEFLTYFQNEAQLDKSGLPSDRFFAERPEGSVSTLKIQRTQQEDSAVYLCASSPTRLGLVRAGELFFGEGSRLTVL.

This clonotype was detected a few times. J is TRBJ1-1 and V is TRBV28, with D uncertain. The CDR3 covers 13 residues. From germline, CDR1 is MDHEN and CDR2 SYDVKM. Trimming removed 5 bases at V and 1 base at J, with 8 bases between. This CDR3 reads CASSHRGNTEAFF. DNA for the CDR3: TGTGCCAGCAGTCACCGGGGGAACACTGAAGCTTTCTTT.

This chain uses TRBV5-1 with TRBJ1-6; weak D call: TRBD1 (6 bases). The CDR3 has 14 residues. CDR1 is SGHRS, CDR2 YFSETQ, per germline. V lost 4 bases to trimming and J lost 7 bases, with 12 bases between them. CDR3 DNA sequence: TGCGCCAGCAGCCGGGACACCCAGAATTCACCCCTCCACTTT. Amino acid sequence: CASSRDTQNSPLHF.